The 19 T cell receptor beta chains below all came from one sample that was sequenced in a study of blood T cell repertoires in COVID-19. TCRdb keeps only in-frame clones here, not all; method: immunoSEQ multiplex PCR. The table shows under 250,000 clones, with approximately 86% occurring only once. Sequencing input: peripheral blood. All receptors come from a woman aged 60-75 years who had recovered from COVID-19.

The rearrangement uses TRBV6-2 or TRBV6-3 and TRBJ1-6; D ambiguous. Germline V CDR1 and CDR2: MNHEY, SVGEGT. V was shortened by 2 bases and J by 3 bases, with 14 bases between the two germline ends. CDR3 size: 17 residues. CDR3 nucleotides: TGTGCCAGCAGTTACCCGCCCTCGGGGTACTATAATTCACCCCTCCACTTT. It encodes CASSYPPSGYYNSPLHF.

This rearrangement joins TRBV7-9 to TRBJ2-7; 7 bases agree with TRBD1. The CDR3 has 12 residues. CDR1 is SEHNR, CDR2 FQNEAQ, per germline (reference sequence). Trimming at V came to 5 bases and at J to 6 bases, leaving 4 bases not matched to a gene. The CDR3 protein is CASSERGREQYF. CDR3 coding DNA: TGTGCCAGCAGCGAAAGGGGGCGCGAGCAGTACTTC.

The chain links TRBV5-1 to TRBJ2-7; 10 bases align to TRBD2. The CDR3 is 16 residues long. Trimming took 4 bases from V and 2 from J; bases not matched to a gene: 9. Germline V lookup: CDR1 SGHRS, CDR2 YFSETQ. The CDR3 is CASSRLAGGAAYEQYF. CDR3 nucleotide sequence: TGCGCCAGCAGCCGTTTAGCGGGGGGCGCAGCCTACGAGCAGTACTTC.

The chain is built from TRBV2 and TRBJ1-5, with TRBD1 as a possible D gene (5 bases). The V and J ends lost 7 bases and 5 bases respectively, with 12 bases between them. This CDR3 contains 13 residues. CDR1 and CDR2 (germline): SNHLY, FYNNEI. The CDR3 sequence: CASKGWGYQPQHF. In nucleotides, the CDR3 is TGTGCCAGCAAGGGGTGGGGATATCAGCCCCAGCATTTT. The variable domain in full, with the rest retrieved from reference TRBV2 and TRBJ1-5, is EPEVTQTPSHQVTQMGQEVILRCVPISNHLYFYWYRQILGQKVEFLVSFYNNEISEKSEIFDDQFSVERPDGSNFTLKIRSTKLEDSAMYFCASKGWGYQPQHFGDGTRLSIL.

This chain links TRBV29-1 with TRBJ2-3; 12 bases align to TRBD2. CDR3 length equals 12 residues. Germline CDR1 SQVTM, CDR2 ANQGSEA. V lost 7 bases and J lost 10; bases outside the gene matches: 6. CDR3 amino acids: CSDRTSGESQYF. The DNA of the CDR3 is TGCAGCGACAGGACTAGCGGGGAATCGCAGTATTTT.

This clone is a singleton in its sample. This rearrangement joins TRBV6-5 to TRBJ1-2; the D is unclear. The germline V gene encodes CDR1 MNHEY and CDR2 SVGAGI. This CDR3 region has 13 residues. With 2 bases removed from V and 8 bases from J, the gap between germline ends came to 12 bases. CDR3: CASSYRELGGYTF. In DNA, the CDR3 is TGTGCCAGCAGTTACCGGGAGCTCGGGGGCTACACCTTC.

The V gene is TRBV19, the J gene TRBJ1-1; tentative D call: TRBD1 (5 bases). Trimming removed 5 bases from V and 1 base from J, with 8 bases in between. The germline V gene has CDR1 LNHDA and CDR2 SQIVND (reference sequence). The CDR3 sequence is 13 residues long. The DNA for the CDR3 is TGTGCCAGTAGTGTGGACACGAACACTGAAGCTTTCTTT. It codes for CASSVDTNTEAFF.

The J gene is TRBJ1-3, the V gene TRBV11-2; possibly TRBD1 for D (6 bases). This CDR3 spans 18 amino acids. Germline CDR1 and CDR2: SGHAT and FQNNGV. Trimming shortened V by 0 bases and J by 2 bases, and 17 bases separated the two germline ends. CDR3 sequence (DNA): TGTGCCAGCAGCTTAGACCCCCACAGGGTTTTAGCTGGAAACACCATATATTTT. Translating it yields CASSLDPHRVLAGNTIYF. The complete variable domain, with remaining parts taken from reference TRBV11-2 and TRBJ1-3, reads EAGVAQSPRYKIIEKRQSVAFWCNPISGHATLYWYQQILGQGPKLLIQFQNNGVVDDSQLPKDRFSAERLKGVDSTLKIQPAKLEDSAVYLCASSLDPHRVLAGNTIYFGEGSWLTVV.

This rearrangement joins TRBV4-2 to TRBJ1-6; no firm D call. CDR1 is LGHNA and CDR2 is YNFKEQ in the germline V gene. V shed 0 bases and J shed 10 bases, with 16 bases lying between them. The CDR3 spans 16 residues. The DNA of the CDR3 is TGTGCCAGCAGCCAAGATGCTACCGGTAGTATCTCACCCCTCCACTTT. Residues: CASSQDATGSISPLHF.

The chain combines TRBV27 with TRBJ2-3, with D possibly matching TRBD1 (5 bases). The V and J ends lost 6 bases and 0 bases respectively, with 13 bases between them. CDR1 is MNHEY and CDR2 is SMNVEV in the germline V gene (reference sequence). The CDR3 covers 15 residues. DNA for the CDR3: TGTGCCAGCAGCCAACAGGTCTATAGCACAGATACGCAGTATTTT. Translation: CASSQQVYSTDTQYF.

This clone was picked up one time. This chain uses TRBV7-2 with TRBJ2-1; D is perhaps TRBD1 (6 bases). The V and J ends lost 0 bases and 3 bases respectively, with 12 bases between them. The CDR3 spans 16 residues. CDR1 and CDR2 (germline): SGHTA, FQGNSA. DNA for the CDR3: TGTGCCAGCAGCTTAGCGGCAGGGGTAATCTACAATGAGCAGTTCTTC. Translating gives CASSLAAGVIYNEQFF.

The J gene is TRBJ2-1, the V gene TRBV29-1; 8 bases fit TRBD2. This CDR3 is built from 14 residues. The trim removed 6 bases at V and 3 bases at J, leaving 7 bases unmatched. Per germline, CDR1 SQVTM and CDR2 ANQGSEA. The CDR3 region has the DNA TGCAGCGTCGGGGACGGGGGGGGCTACAATGAGCAGTTCTTC. This codes for CSVGDGGGYNEQFF.

V and J are TRBV18 and TRBJ2-7; D possibly corresponds to TRBD1 (5 bases). The V and J ends lost 2 bases and 2 bases respectively, with 10 bases between them. This CDR3 is 14 amino acids long. The germline V gene has CDR1 KGHSH and CDR2 LQKENI. The CDR3 here is CASSPFQGAYEQYF. For the CDR3, the DNA is TGTGCCAGCTCACCATTTCAGGGTGCCTACGAGCAGTACTTC. The full variable domain, completed using reference TRBV18 and TRBJ2-7, is NAGVMQNPRHLVRRRGQEARLRCSPMKGHSHVYWYRQLPEEGLKFMVYLQKENIIDESGMPKERFSAEFPKEGPSILRIQQVVRGDSAAYFCASSPFQGAYEQYFGPGTRLTVT.

V is TRBV20-1 and J is TRBJ1-5, with D tentatively TRBD1 (6 bases). The germline gives CDR1 DFQATT, CDR2 SNEGSKA (reference sequence). CDR3 length: 20 residues. Between the trimmed V and J ends, which lost 3 bases and 0 bases, there was a span of 27 bases. The CDR3 DNA reads TGCAGTGCTAGTGGTTGGGGGCGACAGGACGATCCCGATAGCAATCAGCCCCAGCATTTT. This encodes CSASGWGRQDDPDSNQPQHF.

The rearrangement uses TRBV6-5 and TRBJ1-4; TRBD1 might be the D (6 bases). V dropped 6 bases and J dropped 0 bases, with 11 bases sitting between them. Germline V lookup: CDR1 MNHEY, CDR2 SVGAGI. The length of the CDR3 is 15 residues. DNA for the CDR3: TGTGCCAGCAGCTTCCAGGGGACAACTAATGAAAAACTGTTTTTT. Protein product: CASSFQGTTNEKLFF.

The chain combines TRBV5-6 with TRBJ1-1; no reliable D call. CDR1 is SGHDT, CDR2 YYEEEE, per germline. Trimming cost V 0 bases and J 7 bases, with 13 bases left between them. The CDR3 consists of 14 residues. The CDR3 loop is CASSLGNRVFEAFF. The DNA for the CDR3 is TGTGCCAGCAGCTTGGGGAACAGAGTTTTTGAAGCTTTCTTT.

This chain joins TRBV28 and TRBJ2-7; 8 bases are shared with TRBD1. The length of the CDR3 is 15 residues. The ends lost 6 bases at V and 2 bases at J; junction bases unmatched: 9. CDR1 and CDR2 (germline): MDHEN, SYDVKM. The DNA of the CDR3 is TGTGCCAGCAGCCCGCGACAGGGGTCCACCTACGAGCAGTACTTC. This encodes CASSPRQGSTYEQYF.

The chain couples TRBV4-2 to TRBJ1-4; 8 bases fit TRBD1. This CDR3 comprises 15 residues. Germline V gene data show CDR1 as LGHNA and CDR2 as YNFKEQ. Trimming took 2 bases from V and 7 from J; bases not matched to a gene: 6. CDR3 sequence (DNA): TGTGCCAGCAGCCAACAGACAGGGGACGTTGAAAAACTGTTTTTT. Translating it yields CASSQQTGDVEKLFF.

J is TRBJ1-2 and V is TRBV19, with 8 bases matching TRBD1. The CDR3 consists of 13 residues. V was pared by 2 bases and J by 8 bases, with 4 bases of the junction left unmatched. Germline V gene sequence: CDR1 LNHDA, CDR2 SQIVND (reference sequence). CDR3 in amino acids: CASSISRGRGYTF. The CDR3 bases are TGTGCCAGTAGTATAAGCAGGGGGCGAGGCTACACCTTC.